This T cell receptor beta chain was profiled in a study of PD-L1 blockade in urothelial cancer. The method was immunoSEQ multiplex PCR; TCRdb's version includes in-frame clones alone and lacks a portion of them. The data hold 38,000 or so clones, with just under 85% observed a single time. This clone was counted a single time. The time point: pretreatment peripheral blood. The origin of this receptor is an elderly man with urothelial cancer. This specimen consisted of PBMCs, obtained around atezolizumab (anti-PD-L1) treatment.

The CDR3 here is CASSSRRVEGTDTQYF. The CDR3 DNA reads TGTGCCAGCAGTTCCCGGAGGGTGGAGGGCACAGATACGCAGTATTTT. The rearrangement joins TRBV27 to TRBJ2-3; a weak D match, TRBD2 (6 bases). V lost 4 bases and J 1 base, leaving 15 bases between the germline ends. CDR1 MNHEY and CDR2 SMNVEV come from the germline V gene (reference sequence). The CDR3 sequence is 16 residues long.